Listed below are T cell receptor beta chains from one sample, sequenced in a study of T-cell memory formation after mild COVID-19. TCRdb processed the 5' RACE reads anew with MiXCR; each CDR3 protein has one entry. Of roughly 560,000 distinct CDR3 sequences in the sample, roughly 20% were seen once. The sample was PBMCs or a T cell subset sorted from them (not recorded which). The receptors come from an adult woman who had mild COVID-19 (a few samples of this study predate the infection). Cell type and time point are not known. Each CDR3 is given with its conserved first and last residue. The D gene is left open where the match is weak. Size is omitted from some rows. Given values are once, few, many or a class for expanded clones.

clone_size: few
v_call: TRBV20-1
d_call: TRBD2
j_call: TRBJ2-3
cdr3_nt: TGCAGTGCTAGACCTTGGACTAGCGGGAGAACAGATACGCAGTATTTT
cdr3_aa: CSARPWTSGRTDTQYF

clone_size: few
v_call: TRBV7-2
d_call: NA
j_call: TRBJ2-2
cdr3_nt: TGTGCCAGCAGCTCCGTCCCCATTGAACTGTGGACCGGGGAGCTGTTTTTT
cdr3_aa: CASSSVPIELWTGELFF

clone_size: NA
v_call: TRBV19
d_call: NA
j_call: TRBJ1-5
cdr3_nt: TGTGCCAGTAGCCCGGGGCCCTATAGCAATCAGCCCCAGCATTTT
cdr3_aa: CASSPGPYSNQPQHF

clone_size: NA
v_call: TRBV5-6
d_call: TRBD2
j_call: TRBJ2-1
cdr3_nt: TGTGCCAGCAGCTTGGCCTTGGCTAGCGGGACAAATGAGCAGTTCTTC
cdr3_aa: CASSLALASGTNEQFF

clone_size: NA
v_call: TRBV4-2
d_call: TRBD2
j_call: TRBJ2-3
cdr3_nt: TGTGCCAGCAGCCAAGATCCTGGAGGGAGGGGAGGCACAGATACGCAGTATTTT
cdr3_aa: CASSQDPGGRGGTDTQYF

clone_size: few
v_call: TRBV5-1
d_call: NA
j_call: TRBJ2-4
cdr3_nt: TGCGCCAGCAGCTTGCCTAGCGACATTCAGTACTTC
cdr3_aa: CASSLPSDIQYF

clone_size: few
v_call: TRBV2
d_call: TRBD1
j_call: TRBJ2-2
cdr3_nt: TGTGCCAGCAGTGGGGACAGGGCCACCGGGGAGCTGTTTTTT
cdr3_aa: CASSGDRATGELFF

clone_size: NA
v_call: TRBV9
d_call: NA
j_call: TRBJ2-1
cdr3_nt: TGTGCCAGCAGCGTAGACCCCACCGACAATGAGCAGTTCTTC
cdr3_aa: CASSVDPTDNEQFF

clone_size: NA
v_call: TRBV12-3/TRBV12-4
d_call: NA
j_call: TRBJ2-1
cdr3_nt: TGTGCCAGCAGTTTAGGCGGGACAGATTTCTACAATGAGCAGTTCTTC
cdr3_aa: CASSLGGTDFYNEQFF

clone_size: NA
v_call: TRBV7-8
d_call: TRBD2
j_call: TRBJ2-3
cdr3_nt: TGTGCCAGCAGCTTAGCGTGGCGGGAGGGCACAGATACGCAGTATTTT
cdr3_aa: CASSLAWREGTDTQYF

clone_size: few
v_call: TRBV4-2
d_call: NA
j_call: TRBJ2-7
cdr3_nt: TGTGCCAGCAGCCAAGATTTGGGAGCAAACGAGCAGTACTTC
cdr3_aa: CASSQDLGANEQYF

clone_size: NA
v_call: TRBV14
d_call: NA
j_call: TRBJ2-1
cdr3_nt: TGTGCCAGCAGCCGGGACCTTTCCTACAATGAGCAGTTCTTC
cdr3_aa: CASSRDLSYNEQFF

clone_size: NA
v_call: TRBV12-3/TRBV12-4
d_call: TRBD1
j_call: TRBJ2-7
cdr3_nt: TGTGCCAGCAGTTTAGGGGGACAGCTACCCTACGAGCAGTACTTC
cdr3_aa: CASSLGGQLPYEQYF